These 10 T cell receptor beta chains were all obtained from the same sample, sequenced in a study of OX40 agonist ivuxolimab in advanced cancers. The method was immunoSEQ multiplex PCR; TCRdb's version includes in-frame clones alone and lacks a portion of them. The data show around 140,000 clones, with around nine tenths seen just once and around 0.99% held by the top ten. Here the sequenced sample was CD4+ or CD8+ T cells sorted from blood, taken in a trial of the OX40 agonist ivuxolimab. The receptors were sampled from an adult with an advanced solid tumor such as melanoma, head and neck, liver or kidney cancer.

The chain has TRBV7-3 and TRBJ1-1; no clear D gene. The germline V and J ends were trimmed by 1 base and 2 bases, with 5 bases remaining between them. The CDR3 consists of 13 residues. The germline gives CDR1 SGHTA, CDR2 FQGTGA. The CDR3 bases are TGTGCCAGCAGCTTAAGTCTTAACACTGAAGCTTTCTTT. This sequence encodes CASSLSLNTEAFF.

In DNA, the CDR3 is TGTGCCAGCAGTTACTCGGGGGGAGGCACCGGGGAGCTGTTTTTT. This sequence encodes CASSYSGGGTGELFF. The rearrangement joins TRBV6-6 to TRBJ2-2, with D possibly matching TRBD2 (6 bases). Germline V gene lookup returns CDR1 MNHNY and CDR2 SVGAGI (reference sequence). The V end lost 0 bases, the J end lost 4 bases, and 9 bases lay between the germline ends. There are 15 residues in the CDR3.

Notes on this clone: The same CDR3 can be traced to other DNA sequences in this sample. The chain uses TRBV5-1 and TRBJ1-1, with D possibly being TRBD1 (6 bases). The V and J ends lost 4 bases and 3 bases respectively, with 16 bases between them. The CDR3 length is 15 residues. Germline V gene data show CDR1 as SGHRS and CDR2 as YFSETQ. This CDR3 is CASSMGLGADTEAFF. CDR3 nucleotide sequence: TGCGCCAGCAGCATGGGTTTGGGGGCGGACACTGAAGCTTTCTTT.

This clone was seen just once. V gene TRBV4-1 combines with J gene TRBJ2-5; D is undetermined. The CDR3 is 12 amino acids. The V end was cut by 2 bases, the J end by 6 bases, with 7 bases between. Germline V gene sequence: CDR1 MGHRA, CDR2 YSYEKL. CDR3 residues: CASSQPGQTQYF. CDR3 bases: TGCGCCAGCAGCCAACCAGGACAGACCCAGTACTTC.

This CDR3 is CASSNPNDGNQPQHF. CDR3 in DNA: TGTGCCAGCTCAAACCCGAATGACGGCAATCAGCCCCAGCATTTT. V usage is TRBV18 and J usage is TRBJ1-5; unclear D gene. CDR3 length: 15 residues. V was pared by 5 bases and J by 2 bases, with 13 bases between. Germline V lookup: CDR1 KGHSH, CDR2 LQKENI.

The chain links TRBV6-5 to TRBJ2-5; D possibly corresponds to TRBD1 (5 bases). The V gene's germline CDR1 is MNHEY and CDR2 SVGAGI. Trimming took 0 bases from V and 4 from J, leaving 6 bases between them. The CDR3 has 13 residues. CDR3 nucleotides: TGTGCCAGCAGTTACTCAGGGGTAGAGACCCAGTACTTC. This encodes CASSYSGVETQYF.

This chain links TRBV6-5 with TRBJ1-5; D remains ambiguous. Germline lookup yields CDR1 MNHEY and CDR2 SVGAGI. V was cut by 7 bases and J by 6 bases, with 10 bases left in between. There are 12 residues in the CDR3. CDR3 sequence reads: CASKGPGQPQHF. In nucleotides, the CDR3 is TGTGCCAGCAAAGGGCCGGGTCAGCCCCAGCATTTT.

This chain connects TRBV16 to TRBJ1-1; no clear D gene. This CDR3 comprises 16 residues. Germline CDR1 and CDR2: KGHSY and FQNENV. Deletions cut 0 bases from V and 1 base from J, with 12 bases between. The DNA of the CDR3 is TGTGCCAGCAGCCAATCCTGGCAGCCCACGAACACTGAAGCTTTCTTT. It is translated as CASSQSWQPTNTEAFF.

V gene TRBV18 combines with J gene TRBJ2-5; maybe TRBD1 (6 bases). The CDR3 spans 14 residues. V was clipped by 3 bases and J by 4 bases, with 12 bases between them. The germline gives CDR1 KGHSH, CDR2 LQKENI. CDR3 sequence reads: CASSPNRVGETQYF. Here the CDR3 DNA reads TGTGCCAGCTCACCCAACAGGGTAGGAGAGACCCAGTACTTC.

The chain carries TRBV5-1 and TRBJ2-1; 13 bases fit TRBD2. The CDR3 loop spans 14 amino acids. The V and J ends lost 4 bases and 10 bases, in that order; junction bases with no gene match: 5. Per germline, CDR1 SGHRS and CDR2 YFSETQ. CDR3 in amino acids: CASSGTSGKREQFF. The DNA of the CDR3 is TGCGCCAGCAGCGGGACTAGCGGGAAGCGGGAGCAGTTCTTC.